The rows below give T cell receptor beta chains drawn from one sample of a study of a mutant IDH1 vaccine in newly diagnosed glioma. No antigen is known for these receptors. The data were produced by immunoSEQ multiplex PCR, yet TCRdb's version contains in-frame clones alone and is incomplete. The table lists around 32,000 clones, 80% of them singletons, with roughly 3.2% in the top ten. The material was PBMCs, obtained from a glioma patient whose treatment included an IDH1 peptide vaccine. The origin of the receptors is a man aged 35-49 years with glioma. Some clones in this sample may be carry-over from other donors' samples. The CDR3 runs from the conserved cysteine through the conserved F or W. A D gene is named only where the DNA matches it firmly. Clone size is stated in some rows and not others, as once, few, many or a class when expanded.

CDR3 length: 11
J gene: TRBJ1-1
V gene: TRBV20-1
D gene: NA
clone size: NA
CDR3 DNA: TGCAGTGCTGAAAAGAACACTGAAGCTTTCTTT
CDR3 protein: CSAEKNTEAFF

CDR3 length: 13
J gene: TRBJ1-3
V gene: TRBV7-2
D gene: NA
clone size: NA
CDR3 DNA: TGTGCCACCCAGACAAACGTTGGAAACACCATATATTTT
CDR3 protein: CATQTNVGNTIYF

CDR3 length: 11
J gene: TRBJ1-1
V gene: TRBV11-3
D gene: TRBD1
clone size: NA
CDR3 DNA: TGTGCCAGCAGCCTACGGGACAGGCGGTTCTTT
CDR3 protein: CASSLRDRRFF

CDR3 length: 14
J gene: TRBJ2-1
V gene: TRBV18
D gene: TRBD1
clone size: few
CDR3 DNA: TGTGCCAGCTCACCGAATACAGGGGGTGGTGAGCAGTTCTTC
CDR3 protein: CASSPNTGGGEQFF

CDR3 length: 15
J gene: TRBJ1-1
V gene: TRBV9
D gene: NA
clone size: few
CDR3 DNA: TGTGCCAGCAGCCAGGGCAGGGCAGGAAACACTGAAGCTTTCTTT
CDR3 protein: CASSQGRAGNTEAFF

CDR3 length: 18
J gene: TRBJ2-1
V gene: TRBV5-4
D gene: TRBD2
clone size: NA
CDR3 DNA: TGTGCCAGCAGCTTGGAAACTAGCGGGGCCGAATCCTACAATGAGCAGTTCTTC
CDR3 protein: CASSLETSGAESYNEQFF

CDR3 length: 15
J gene: TRBJ2-5
V gene: TRBV5-4
D gene: TRBD2
clone size: NA
CDR3 DNA: TGTGCCAGCAGCCCTAGGACTAGCGGACAAGAGACCCAGTACTTC
CDR3 protein: CASSPRTSGQETQYF

CDR3 length: 19
J gene: TRBJ2-6
V gene: TRBV4-1
D gene: NA
clone size: few
CDR3 DNA: TGCGCCAGCAGCCAAGATATGGAACGGACGGTTTCTGGGGCCAACGTCCTGACTTTC
CDR3 protein: CASSQDMERTVSGANVLTF

CDR3 length: 14
J gene: TRBJ1-2
V gene: TRBV6-9
D gene: NA
clone size: NA
CDR3 DNA: TGTGCCAGCATCTGTATAGCGCGCCCCTATGGCTACACCTTC
CDR3 protein: CASICIARPYGYTF

CDR3 length: 16
J gene: TRBJ2-5
V gene: TRBV7-2
D gene: TRBD2
clone size: NA
CDR3 DNA: TGTGCCAGCAGCCTCCCCAGCGGGGGGGCCTTCGGGACCCAGTACTTC
CDR3 protein: CASSLPSGGAFGTQYF

CDR3 length: 15
J gene: TRBJ2-1
V gene: TRBV7-9
D gene: TRBD2
clone size: NA
CDR3 DNA: TGTGCCAGCAGCTTTGAGCGGGGGGGCCCCAATGAGCAGTTCTTC
CDR3 protein: CASSFERGGPNEQFF

CDR3 length: 13
J gene: TRBJ2-5
V gene: TRBV10-1
D gene: NA
clone size: once
CDR3 DNA: TGCGCCAGCCGAAGGGACACGCAAGAGACCCAGTACTTC
CDR3 protein: CASRRDTQETQYF

CDR3 length: 13
J gene: TRBJ1-4
V gene: TRBV29-1
D gene: TRBD1
clone size: NA
CDR3 DNA: TGCAGCGTTGTAGGACAGGGAGATGAAAAACTGTTTTTT
CDR3 protein: CSVVGQGDEKLFF

CDR3 length: 15
J gene: TRBJ1-2
V gene: TRBV9
D gene: NA
clone size: NA
CDR3 DNA: TGTGCCAGCAGCGTTTTTAGACAGTTTTACTATGGCTACACCTTC
CDR3 protein: CASSVFRQFYYGYTF

CDR3 length: 15
J gene: TRBJ1-4
V gene: TRBV28
D gene: NA
clone size: NA
CDR3 DNA: TGTGCCAGCAGTTCTTCCCGTGGTCGGAATGAAAAACTGTTTTTT
CDR3 protein: CASSSSRGRNEKLFF

CDR3 length: 13
J gene: TRBJ1-2
V gene: TRBV6-1
D gene: NA
clone size: NA
CDR3 DNA: TGTGCCAGCAGGGTGCCTGAGCGCTATGGCTACACCTTC
CDR3 protein: CASRVPERYGYTF

CDR3 length: 16
J gene: TRBJ1-4
V gene: TRBV18
D gene: NA
clone size: NA
CDR3 DNA: TGTGCCAGCTCACCGACAGTCCCGGCAACTAATGAAAAACTGTTTTTT
CDR3 protein: CASSPTVPATNEKLFF

CDR3 length: 16
J gene: TRBJ2-7
V gene: TRBV5-1
D gene: TRBD1
clone size: NA
CDR3 DNA: TGCGCCAGCAGCTTGGGCACGACAGGGTACTCCTACGAGCAGTACTTC
CDR3 protein: CASSLGTTGYSYEQYF

CDR3 length: 15
J gene: TRBJ2-1
V gene: TRBV25-1
D gene: NA
clone size: NA
CDR3 DNA: TGTGCCAGCAGTGACCGGCAGCAAAGTAACAATGAGCAGTTCTTC
CDR3 protein: CASSDRQQSNNEQFF

CDR3 length: 15
J gene: TRBJ2-2
V gene: TRBV5-1
D gene: NA
clone size: NA
CDR3 DNA: TGCGCCAGCAGTGGTACAGTTCGGGCAACCGGGGAGCTGTTTTTT
CDR3 protein: CASSGTVRATGELFF

CDR3 length: 16
J gene: TRBJ1-4
V gene: TRBV11-2
D gene: NA
clone size: NA
CDR3 DNA: TGTGCCAGCAGCTTAGTTGCCGGACAAACCAATGAAAAACTGTTTTTT
CDR3 protein: CASSLVAGQTNEKLFF

CDR3 length: 14
J gene: TRBJ1-2
V gene: TRBV10-3
D gene: NA
clone size: NA
CDR3 DNA: TGTGCCATCAGTAACCTCGGACAAAATGATGGCTACACCTTC
CDR3 protein: CAISNLGQNDGYTF

CDR3 length: 14
J gene: TRBJ2-3
V gene: TRBV7-2
D gene: NA
clone size: NA
CDR3 DNA: TGTGCCAGCAGCTTAATCAGGGGGGGAGATACGCAGTATTTT
CDR3 protein: CASSLIRGGDTQYF

CDR3 length: 14
J gene: TRBJ1-4
V gene: TRBV5-1
D gene: NA
clone size: NA
CDR3 DNA: TGCGCCAGCAGCCAAACCCAGGCGAATGAAAAACTGTTTTTT
CDR3 protein: CASSQTQANEKLFF

CDR3 length: 12
J gene: TRBJ2-1
V gene: TRBV29-1
D gene: TRBD2
clone size: once
CDR3 DNA: TGCAGCGTTGATTTGCGGGGGGGAGAGCAGTTCTTC
CDR3 protein: CSVDLRGGEQFF

CDR3 length: 16
J gene: TRBJ2-1
V gene: TRBV14
D gene: NA
clone size: few
CDR3 DNA: TGTGCCAGCAGCCAAGACCTCAGGACCTCCTACAATGAGCAGTTCTTC
CDR3 protein: CASSQDLRTSYNEQFF

CDR3 length: 13
J gene: TRBJ1-6
V gene: TRBV6-1
D gene: NA
clone size: NA
CDR3 DNA: TGTGCTTCCCGGGACTCCTATAATTCACCCCTCCACTTT
CDR3 protein: CASRDSYNSPLHF

CDR3 length: 13
J gene: TRBJ2-3
V gene: TRBV30
D gene: NA
clone size: NA
CDR3 DNA: TGTGCCTGGACGGCAGGGGTGGCAGATACGCAGTATTTT
CDR3 protein: CAWTAGVADTQYF

CDR3 length: 14
J gene: TRBJ1-2
V gene: TRBV4-1
D gene: NA
clone size: NA
CDR3 DNA: TGCGCCAGCAGCCAAGATCGAAGGGATTATGGCTACACCTTC
CDR3 protein: CASSQDRRDYGYTF

CDR3 length: 20
J gene: TRBJ2-1
V gene: TRBV14
D gene: TRBD2
clone size: NA
CDR3 DNA: TGTGCCAGCAGCCAAAAAAGGGCGGGGGGCCTCGTTTACCCCTACAATGAGCAGTTCTTC
CDR3 protein: CASSQKRAGGLVYPYNEQFF

CDR3 length: 15
J gene: TRBJ2-7
V gene: TRBV4-3
D gene: NA
clone size: NA
CDR3 DNA: TGCGCCAGCAGCCAGAGTAGGGCTTTTACCTACGAGCAGTACTTC
CDR3 protein: CASSQSRAFTYEQYF

CDR3 length: 13
J gene: TRBJ1-1
V gene: TRBV7-9
D gene: NA
clone size: once
CDR3 DNA: TGTGCCAGCAGTACCGGGGCGGGGACTGAAGCTTTCTTT
CDR3 protein: CASSTGAGTEAFF

CDR3 length: 16
J gene: TRBJ2-2
V gene: TRBV5-1
D gene: TRBD1
clone size: few
CDR3 DNA: TGCGCCAGCAGCTCCCGGACAGGGACGAACACCGGGGAGCTGTTTTTT
CDR3 protein: CASSSRTGTNTGELFF

CDR3 length: 14
J gene: TRBJ1-1
V gene: TRBV4-2
D gene: NA
clone size: once
CDR3 DNA: TGTGCCAGCAGCCAAGCCCGCGACAGCTATGAAGCTTTCTTT
CDR3 protein: CASSQARDSYEAFF

CDR3 length: 16
J gene: TRBJ1-4
V gene: TRBV13
D gene: TRBD1
clone size: NA
CDR3 DNA: TGTGCCAGCAGCTTTACAGGGGGCACAACTAATGAAAAACTGTTTTTT
CDR3 protein: CASSFTGGTTNEKLFF

CDR3 length: 13
J gene: TRBJ1-1
V gene: TRBV6-6
D gene: NA
clone size: NA
CDR3 DNA: TGTGCCAGCAGGCACCTTGTGGACACTGAAGCTTTCTTT
CDR3 protein: CASRHLVDTEAFF

CDR3 length: 12
J gene: TRBJ2-7
V gene: TRBV7-3
D gene: NA
clone size: NA
CDR3 DNA: TGTGCCAGCAGCTTCCCTGGAGGCGAGCAGTACTTC
CDR3 protein: CASSFPGGEQYF

CDR3 length: 15
J gene: TRBJ1-1
V gene: TRBV4-1
D gene: NA
clone size: NA
CDR3 DNA: TGCGCCAGCAGCCAAGTCGGCGGGTTGTACACTGAAGCTTTCTTT
CDR3 protein: CASSQVGGLYTEAFF

CDR3 length: 14
J gene: TRBJ1-2
V gene: TRBV19
D gene: NA
clone size: NA
CDR3 DNA: TGTGCCAGTAGTATAGATGGGTCCAGCGGCGGCTACACCTTC
CDR3 protein: CASSIDGSSGGYTF

CDR3 length: 17
J gene: TRBJ2-3
V gene: TRBV10-3
D gene: TRBD2
clone size: NA
CDR3 DNA: TGTGCCATCAGTGAGTTAACTAGCGGGGTTAGCACAGATACGCAGTATTTT
CDR3 protein: CAISELTSGVSTDTQYF

CDR3 length: 13
J gene: TRBJ1-1
V gene: TRBV5-1
D gene: NA
clone size: NA
CDR3 DNA: TGCGCCAGCAGCTTGGCCGAGCGGGGTGAAGCTTTCTTT
CDR3 protein: CASSLAERGEAFF

CDR3 length: 18
J gene: TRBJ1-5
V gene: TRBV7-9
D gene: NA
clone size: NA
CDR3 DNA: TGTGCCAGCAGCCCCGACCCCCCAACCCGATATAGCAATCAGCCCCAGCATTTT
CDR3 protein: CASSPDPPTRYSNQPQHF

CDR3 length: 15
J gene: TRBJ2-3
V gene: TRBV5-1
D gene: NA
clone size: once
CDR3 DNA: TGCGCCAGCAGCGCTGGCGCAAGTAGCACAGATACGCAGTATTTT
CDR3 protein: CASSAGASSTDTQYF

CDR3 length: 16
J gene: TRBJ1-1
V gene: TRBV27
D gene: NA
clone size: NA
CDR3 DNA: TGTGCCAGCAGCCCAGGGGAGGGTCGGGGGCACACTGAAGCTTTCTTT
CDR3 protein: CASSPGEGRGHTEAFF

CDR3 length: 15
J gene: TRBJ2-5
V gene: TRBV5-1
D gene: NA
clone size: NA
CDR3 DNA: TGCGCCAGCAGCACGGGGACGGGCCCCCAAGAGACCCAGTACTTC
CDR3 protein: CASSTGTGPQETQYF

CDR3 length: 14
J gene: TRBJ2-1
V gene: TRBV5-5
D gene: NA
clone size: NA
CDR3 DNA: TGTGCCAGCAGCTCGCCAGGGTCTCACAATGAGCAGTTCTTC
CDR3 protein: CASSSPGSHNEQFF

CDR3 length: 19
J gene: TRBJ2-3
V gene: TRBV4-2
D gene: TRBD2
clone size: NA
CDR3 DNA: TGTGCCAGCAGCCATACCGGGACTAGCGGGGGGGAAAGCACAGATACGCAGTATTTT
CDR3 protein: CASSHTGTSGGESTDTQYF

CDR3 length: 13
J gene: TRBJ1-2
V gene: TRBV5-1
D gene: NA
clone size: medium-sized
CDR3 DNA: TGCGCCAGCAGCCCCATGGGTGCGGATGGCTACACCTTC
CDR3 protein: CASSPMGADGYTF

CDR3 length: 14
J gene: TRBJ2-7
V gene: TRBV5-1
D gene: NA
clone size: few
CDR3 DNA: TGCGCCAGCAGCTTTACGGAGGGTTCCTACGAGCAGTACTTC
CDR3 protein: CASSFTEGSYEQYF

CDR3 length: 15
J gene: TRBJ2-1
V gene: TRBV10-3
D gene: TRBD2
clone size: medium-sized
CDR3 DNA: TGTGCCTCGAGCCAATCTAGCGGGGGGGCAAATGAGCAGTTCTTC
CDR3 protein: CASSQSSGGANEQFF

CDR3 length: 15
J gene: TRBJ2-7
V gene: TRBV4-3
D gene: NA
clone size: NA
CDR3 DNA: TGCGCCAGCAGCCCCACCCGGGGCATTGGATACGAGCAGTACTTC
CDR3 protein: CASSPTRGIGYEQYF

CDR3 length: 13
J gene: TRBJ1-2
V gene: TRBV18
D gene: NA
clone size: NA
CDR3 DNA: TGTGCCAGCTCACGCACGCCGGGGGACGGCTACACCTTC
CDR3 protein: CASSRTPGDGYTF

CDR3 length: 16
J gene: TRBJ1-1
V gene: TRBV6-5
D gene: TRBD1
clone size: NA
CDR3 DNA: TGTGCCAGCAGTTACTGGACAGGGAGATTTAACACTGAAGCTTTCTTT
CDR3 protein: CASSYWTGRFNTEAFF

CDR3 length: 16
J gene: TRBJ1-2
V gene: TRBV5-6
D gene: TRBD1
clone size: NA
CDR3 DNA: TGTGCCAGCAGCTTGGCCCAAGGACAGGCTGGGAGTGGCTACACCTTC
CDR3 protein: CASSLAQGQAGSGYTF

CDR3 length: 15
J gene: TRBJ2-7
V gene: TRBV5-1
D gene: TRBD1
clone size: NA
CDR3 DNA: TGCGCCAGCAGCGTGGGACAGAATCACCTCTACGAGCAGTACTTC
CDR3 protein: CASSVGQNHLYEQYF